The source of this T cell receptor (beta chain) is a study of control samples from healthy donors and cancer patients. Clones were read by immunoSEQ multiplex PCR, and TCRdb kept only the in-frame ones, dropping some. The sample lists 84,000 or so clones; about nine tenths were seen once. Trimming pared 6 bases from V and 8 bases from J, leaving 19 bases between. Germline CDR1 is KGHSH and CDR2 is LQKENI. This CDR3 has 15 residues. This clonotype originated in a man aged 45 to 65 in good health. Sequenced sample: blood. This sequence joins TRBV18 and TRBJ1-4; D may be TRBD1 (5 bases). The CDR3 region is CASSLSGEPTEKLFF. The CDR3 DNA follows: TGTGCCAGCTCCCTCTCGGGGGAGCCGACGGAAAAACTGTTTTTT.